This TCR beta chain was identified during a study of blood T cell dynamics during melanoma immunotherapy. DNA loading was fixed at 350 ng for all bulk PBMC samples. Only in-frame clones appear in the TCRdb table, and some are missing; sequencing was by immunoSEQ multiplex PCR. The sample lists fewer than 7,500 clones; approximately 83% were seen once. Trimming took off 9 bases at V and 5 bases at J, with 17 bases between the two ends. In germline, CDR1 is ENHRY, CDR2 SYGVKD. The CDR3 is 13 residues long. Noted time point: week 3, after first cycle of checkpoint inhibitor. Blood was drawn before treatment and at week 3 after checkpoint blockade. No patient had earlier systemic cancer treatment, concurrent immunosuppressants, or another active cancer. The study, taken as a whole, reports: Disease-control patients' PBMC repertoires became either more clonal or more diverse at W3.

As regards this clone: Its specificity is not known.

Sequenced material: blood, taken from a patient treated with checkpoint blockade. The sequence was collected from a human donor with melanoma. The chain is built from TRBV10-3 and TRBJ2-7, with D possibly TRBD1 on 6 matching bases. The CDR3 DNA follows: TGTGCCATAGGCACCGGGACATTCAACGAGCAGTACTTC. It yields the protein CAIGTGTFNEQYF.